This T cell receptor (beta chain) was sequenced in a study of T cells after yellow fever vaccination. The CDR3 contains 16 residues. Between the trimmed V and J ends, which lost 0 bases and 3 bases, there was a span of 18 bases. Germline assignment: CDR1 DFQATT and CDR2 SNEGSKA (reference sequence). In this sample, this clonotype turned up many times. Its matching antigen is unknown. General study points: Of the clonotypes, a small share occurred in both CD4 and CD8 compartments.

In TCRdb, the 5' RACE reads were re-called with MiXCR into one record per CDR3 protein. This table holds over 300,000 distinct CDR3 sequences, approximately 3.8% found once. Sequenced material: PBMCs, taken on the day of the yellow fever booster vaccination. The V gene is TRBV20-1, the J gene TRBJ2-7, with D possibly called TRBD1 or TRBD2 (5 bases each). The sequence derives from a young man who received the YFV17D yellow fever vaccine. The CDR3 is CSARDLNGASGYEQYF. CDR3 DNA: TGCAGTGCTAGAGATCTTAACGGGGCCTCCGGCTACGAGCAGTACTTC.